This is a list of T cell receptor beta chains from one sample in a study of a mutant IDH1 vaccine in newly diagnosed glioma. These receptors are not linked to any known antigen. Produced via immunoSEQ multiplex PCR; TCRdb's table is partial and in-frame only. This repertoire shows roughly 130,000 clones, around 77% found once; its top ten account for 5.5%. The source was PBMCs, collected from a glioma patient whose treatment included an IDH1 peptide vaccine. These receptors originate from a man between 40 and 49 years old with glioma. Each CDR3 is given with its conserved first and last residue. Fields, in order: CDR3 DNA, CDR3 protein, J gene, V gene, D gene, clone size. D genes are given only for firm matches. Where a row states a size, it is once, few, many or the class of an expanded clone; other rows omit it.

cdr3_nt: TGTGCCAGCAGCCAAGGTGTCAGGGTAGGAAATTCACCCCTCCACTTT
cdr3_aa: CASSQGVRVGNSPLHF
j_call: TRBJ1-6
v_call: TRBV4-2
d_call: NA
clone_size: NA

cdr3_nt: TGTGCCAGCAGCTCGTGGACCTCCCCGGGTGAGCAGTTCTTC
cdr3_aa: CASSSWTSPGEQFF
j_call: TRBJ2-1
v_call: TRBV5-6
d_call: NA
clone_size: NA

cdr3_nt: TGCGCCAGCAGCCCTGCGGGACAGGGAGTAGGAGGCTACACCTTC
cdr3_aa: CASSPAGQGVGGYTF
j_call: TRBJ1-2
v_call: TRBV4-3
d_call: TRBD1
clone_size: NA

cdr3_nt: TGTGCCAGCACCATAAAGGGGGTAGGCGAGCAGTACTTC
cdr3_aa: CASTIKGVGEQYF
j_call: TRBJ2-7
v_call: TRBV7-2
d_call: NA
clone_size: NA

cdr3_nt: TGTGCCAGCAGCAAAGGACAGGGACCATCCGACGAGCAGTACTTC
cdr3_aa: CASSKGQGPSDEQYF
j_call: TRBJ2-7
v_call: TRBV21-1
d_call: NA
clone_size: NA

cdr3_nt: TGTGCCACTGAAAGATGGGTTCACAGGTGCCATTCCTACGAGCAGTACTTC
cdr3_aa: CATERWVHRCHSYEQYF
j_call: TRBJ2-7
v_call: TRBV7-6
d_call: NA
clone_size: NA

cdr3_nt: TGTGCCAGCAGCCCTCGTCCCGACTATGGCTACACCTTC
cdr3_aa: CASSPRPDYGYTF
j_call: TRBJ1-2
v_call: TRBV7-8
d_call: NA
clone_size: NA

cdr3_nt: TGTGCCAGCAGTTTATATCGAGAAAAACTGTTTTTT
cdr3_aa: CASSLYREKLFF
j_call: TRBJ1-4
v_call: TRBV28
d_call: NA
clone_size: few

cdr3_nt: TGCGCCAGCAGCTTGGCCGGGTCCTACGAGCAGTACTTC
cdr3_aa: CASSLAGSYEQYF
j_call: TRBJ2-7
v_call: TRBV5-1
d_call: NA
clone_size: NA

cdr3_nt: TGTGCCAGCATTGAGGGGGGGGGCACAGATACGCAGTATTTT
cdr3_aa: CASIEGGGTDTQYF
j_call: TRBJ2-3
v_call: TRBV2
d_call: NA
clone_size: NA

cdr3_nt: TGTGCCAGCAGGATAGGGACTAGCGGGAGGGTTTACAATGAGCAGTTCTTC
cdr3_aa: CASRIGTSGRVYNEQFF
j_call: TRBJ2-1
v_call: TRBV2
d_call: TRBD2
clone_size: NA

cdr3_nt: TGCGCCAGCAGCCGGACAGGGAACGAGCAGTACTTC
cdr3_aa: CASSRTGNEQYF
j_call: TRBJ2-7
v_call: TRBV4-3
d_call: TRBD1
clone_size: NA

cdr3_nt: TGTGCCAGCAGTTACTCGTACTCCGGACAGGGGTATGGCTACACCTTC
cdr3_aa: CASSYSYSGQGYGYTF
j_call: TRBJ1-2
v_call: TRBV6-5
d_call: TRBD1
clone_size: NA

cdr3_nt: TGTGCCAGCAGCGCCAGATTTTTTAGCTCCTACGAGCAGTACTTC
cdr3_aa: CASSARFFSSYEQYF
j_call: TRBJ2-7
v_call: TRBV5-5
d_call: NA
clone_size: few

cdr3_nt: TGTGCCAGCAGCTTACCTGGACCCCTAGGTGTGGGTGGCTACACCTTC
cdr3_aa: CASSLPGPLGVGGYTF
j_call: TRBJ1-2
v_call: TRBV11-3
d_call: NA
clone_size: NA

cdr3_nt: TGTGCCAGCAGTCATCTTACTGGAAACACCATATATTTT
cdr3_aa: CASSHLTGNTIYF
j_call: TRBJ1-3
v_call: TRBV27
d_call: NA
clone_size: NA

cdr3_nt: TGTGCCAGCAGCTTGGGCGCCATTACCTACGAGCAGTACTTC
cdr3_aa: CASSLGAITYEQYF
j_call: TRBJ2-7
v_call: TRBV5-6
d_call: NA
clone_size: NA

cdr3_nt: TGCGCCAGCAGCCAAGGGACAGATCAAGAGACCCAGTACTTC
cdr3_aa: CASSQGTDQETQYF
j_call: TRBJ2-5
v_call: TRBV4-1
d_call: NA
clone_size: NA

cdr3_nt: TGTGCCAGCAGCCGTGAGGGTGAGCAGTTCTTC
cdr3_aa: CASSREGEQFF
j_call: TRBJ2-1
v_call: TRBV7-9
d_call: NA
clone_size: few

cdr3_nt: TGTGCCAGCAGTCCGCGGTCATTTTCCCTTGTCATTCAGTACTTC
cdr3_aa: CASSPRSFSLVIQYF
j_call: TRBJ2-4
v_call: TRBV28
d_call: NA
clone_size: once

cdr3_nt: TGTGCCAGCAGTCCTTTAGCGGGAGGGTTAGGTGAGCAGTTCTTC
cdr3_aa: CASSPLAGGLGEQFF
j_call: TRBJ2-1
v_call: TRBV2
d_call: TRBD2
clone_size: once

cdr3_nt: TGTGCCTGGTTACAGGTTGAAGCTTTCTTT
cdr3_aa: CAWLQVEAFF
j_call: TRBJ1-1
v_call: TRBV30
d_call: NA
clone_size: few

cdr3_nt: TGCGCCAGCAGCCAAGTGTCGGGGGTAGGCTACACCTTC
cdr3_aa: CASSQVSGVGYTF
j_call: TRBJ1-2
v_call: TRBV4-3
d_call: NA
clone_size: NA

cdr3_nt: TGTGCCAGCAGCGGACCCGGGACTAGCGGGGGGGTAAGGGAGACCCAGTACTTC
cdr3_aa: CASSGPGTSGGVRETQYF
j_call: TRBJ2-5
v_call: TRBV9
d_call: TRBD2
clone_size: NA

cdr3_nt: TGTGCCTGGACCGGACAGGGATCTGAGACCCAGTACTTC
cdr3_aa: CAWTGQGSETQYF
j_call: TRBJ2-5
v_call: TRBV30
d_call: TRBD1
clone_size: NA

cdr3_nt: TGTGCCAGCAGCTTGCTAGCGGGGGGTCAAGAGACCCAGTACTTC
cdr3_aa: CASSLLAGGQETQYF
j_call: TRBJ2-5
v_call: TRBV5-6
d_call: TRBD2
clone_size: NA

cdr3_nt: TGCGCCAGCAGCCAAGTATACGGTGCCTACGAGCAGTACTTC
cdr3_aa: CASSQVYGAYEQYF
j_call: TRBJ2-7
v_call: TRBV4-3
d_call: NA
clone_size: NA

cdr3_nt: TGTGCCAGCAGCTTAGCCCCTAGCGGGAGGAGGGCAGATACGCAGTATTTT
cdr3_aa: CASSLAPSGRRADTQYF
j_call: TRBJ2-3
v_call: TRBV7-6
d_call: TRBD2
clone_size: once

cdr3_nt: TGTGCCAGCAGTGACTCGAGGGGGGGCGAAAGCGGGGAGCTGTTTTTT
cdr3_aa: CASSDSRGGESGELFF
j_call: TRBJ2-2
v_call: TRBV6-4
d_call: NA
clone_size: once

cdr3_nt: TGTGCCAGCAGTTTGCAGGGGGCCCCCTACACTGAAGCTTTCTTT
cdr3_aa: CASSLQGAPYTEAFF
j_call: TRBJ1-1
v_call: TRBV27
d_call: TRBD1
clone_size: NA

cdr3_nt: TGTGCCAGCAGCTTAGTGGGGACTAGCGGGGGGACCACCGGGGAGCTGTTTTTT
cdr3_aa: CASSLVGTSGGTTGELFF
j_call: TRBJ2-2
v_call: TRBV7-6
d_call: TRBD2
clone_size: NA

cdr3_nt: TGTGCCTGGAGTAGAATTCGGGGAGAAAAACTGTTTTTT
cdr3_aa: CAWSRIRGEKLFF
j_call: TRBJ1-4
v_call: TRBV30
d_call: NA
clone_size: few

cdr3_nt: TGTGCCAGTAGTAGTGCGGGACAGGGCTACGAGCAGTACTTC
cdr3_aa: CASSSAGQGYEQYF
j_call: TRBJ2-7
v_call: TRBV19
d_call: TRBD1
clone_size: NA

cdr3_nt: TGTGCCAGCAGCGTGGGAGTCAGAAGAACAGATACGCAGTATTTT
cdr3_aa: CASSVGVRRTDTQYF
j_call: TRBJ2-3
v_call: TRBV9
d_call: NA
clone_size: NA

cdr3_nt: TGTGCCAGCAGTGAAGCCCTTCTAGCGGGGGGCGAGCAGTACTTC
cdr3_aa: CASSEALLAGGEQYF
j_call: TRBJ2-7
v_call: TRBV2
d_call: TRBD2
clone_size: NA

cdr3_nt: TGCGCCAGCAGCCGCGACACCACAACTAATGAAAAACTGTTTTTT
cdr3_aa: CASSRDTTTNEKLFF
j_call: TRBJ1-4
v_call: TRBV4-1
d_call: NA
clone_size: NA

cdr3_nt: TGTGCCAGCTCCATCATGGCGGTGAGCACAGATACGCAGTATTTT
cdr3_aa: CASSIMAVSTDTQYF
j_call: TRBJ2-3
v_call: TRBV11-2
d_call: NA
clone_size: NA

cdr3_nt: TGTGCCAGCAGCCCTGGGATCGGCTTAGGCTACACCTTC
cdr3_aa: CASSPGIGLGYTF
j_call: TRBJ1-2
v_call: TRBV7-2
d_call: NA
clone_size: NA

cdr3_nt: TGTGCCAGCAGCGACGACTTACAGGTCTCCTACGAGCAGTACTTC
cdr3_aa: CASSDDLQVSYEQYF
j_call: TRBJ2-7
v_call: TRBV7-8
d_call: NA
clone_size: NA

cdr3_nt: TGTGCCAGCGTCCTAAAGTTCTGGGAGTCCTACGAGCAGTACTTC
cdr3_aa: CASVLKFWESYEQYF
j_call: TRBJ2-7
v_call: TRBV21-1
d_call: NA
clone_size: NA

cdr3_nt: TGTGCCAGCAGCTTGGAAAATTTCGGCACTGAAGCTTTCTTT
cdr3_aa: CASSLENFGTEAFF
j_call: TRBJ1-1
v_call: TRBV5-5
d_call: NA
clone_size: NA

cdr3_nt: TGCGCCAGCAGCCTAGGGGGCGGAATGAACACTGAAGCTTTCTTT
cdr3_aa: CASSLGGGMNTEAFF
j_call: TRBJ1-1
v_call: TRBV4-3
d_call: TRBD1
clone_size: few

cdr3_nt: TGTGCCAGCAGTTTACAGGGACCCAGGGGAGAGCAGTACTTC
cdr3_aa: CASSLQGPRGEQYF
j_call: TRBJ2-7
v_call: TRBV27
d_call: NA
clone_size: few

cdr3_nt: TGTGCCAGCAGCATAGACAGGGTTTCTGGGGCCAACGTCCTGACTTTC
cdr3_aa: CASSIDRVSGANVLTF
j_call: TRBJ2-6
v_call: TRBV11-3
d_call: TRBD1
clone_size: NA

cdr3_nt: TGTGCCAGCAGCTCGACACAGGGAACCGGGGAGCTGTTTTTT
cdr3_aa: CASSSTQGTGELFF
j_call: TRBJ2-2
v_call: TRBV11-2
d_call: NA
clone_size: NA

cdr3_nt: TGTGCCAGCGGGGAGACCCAGTACTTC
cdr3_aa: CASGETQYF
j_call: TRBJ2-5
v_call: TRBV3-1/TRBV3-2
d_call: NA
clone_size: once

cdr3_nt: TGTGCCAGCAGCCCCCTGGGACAGAAAACCTACGAGCAGTACTTC
cdr3_aa: CASSPLGQKTYEQYF
j_call: TRBJ2-7
v_call: TRBV7-2
d_call: TRBD1
clone_size: NA

cdr3_nt: TGTGCCAGCAGCTTTTTCGCCTACGAGCAGTACTTC
cdr3_aa: CASSFFAYEQYF
j_call: TRBJ2-7
v_call: TRBV5-4
d_call: NA
clone_size: NA

cdr3_nt: TGTGCCAGCAGCTTAGCGGGAGCATACAATGAGCAGTTCTTC
cdr3_aa: CASSLAGAYNEQFF
j_call: TRBJ2-1
v_call: TRBV5-6
d_call: TRBD2
clone_size: NA

cdr3_nt: TGTGCCAGCAGCTCCCTAGGGGGGCCCTACGAGCAGTACTTC
cdr3_aa: CASSSLGGPYEQYF
j_call: TRBJ2-7
v_call: TRBV7-2
d_call: NA
clone_size: few

cdr3_nt: TGTGCCTGGAGTATACAGGGTTCTAACACCATATATTTT
cdr3_aa: CAWSIQGSNTIYF
j_call: TRBJ1-3
v_call: TRBV30
d_call: NA
clone_size: once

cdr3_nt: TGTGCCAGCAGCTTATTGCGCAAGAACACTGAAGCTTTCTTT
cdr3_aa: CASSLLRKNTEAFF
j_call: TRBJ1-1
v_call: TRBV5-5
d_call: NA
clone_size: NA

cdr3_nt: TGTGCCAGCAGCCCTTTCCGACAGGGTGGGGTCTACGAGCAGTACTTC
cdr3_aa: CASSPFRQGGVYEQYF
j_call: TRBJ2-7
v_call: TRBV5-6
d_call: TRBD1
clone_size: NA

cdr3_nt: TGTGCCAGCAGCTTAGAGGGGTTCCCTGTCTCTGGGGCCAACGTCCTGACTTTC
cdr3_aa: CASSLEGFPVSGANVLTF
j_call: TRBJ2-6
v_call: TRBV7-6
d_call: NA
clone_size: NA